This T cell receptor (beta chain) was obtained from a study of cytomegalovirus exposure and HLA in healthy donors. Notes on the study in general: Several of the most significant clusters appeared, in a later analysis, to be linked to common viral pathogens.

Concerning this clone: Antigen: not known.

Germline assignment: CDR1 SNHLY and CDR2 FYNNEI. The CDR3 spans 15 residues. V shed 4 bases and J shed 0 bases, with 10 bases lying between them. Use of 60 Vbeta and 13 Jbeta primers characterized the PCR. The assay was immunoSEQ multiplex PCR, and TCRdb's table has in-frame clones only and misses some. The sample carries 200,000 to 250,000 clones, 60% to 85% recorded once. The sample comprised PBMCs. This receptor was identified in a man aged 40-50 years in good health and CMV-seronegative. The chain couples TRBV2 to TRBJ1-5; tentative D call: TRBD1 (6 bases). The CDR3 DNA reads TGTGCCAGCAGTGCCGAGGGGGATAGCAATCAGCCCCAGCATTTT. As protein: CASSAEGDSNQPQHF.